One and the same sample provided the 2 T cell receptor beta chains below, sequenced in a study of T cell repertoires in cytomegalovirus infection. These TCRs' antigens remain unknown. TCRdb itself ran the reads through MiXCR, one entry per CDR3 protein. The sample records approximately 100,000 distinct CDR3 sequences, around 40% being singletons. The source material was CD8+ T cells from cultured PBMCs, sampled from culture after CMV antigen stimulation. These receptors all stem from a human donor in good health (CMV status not recorded). Some clones in this sample may be carry-over from other donors' samples.

This chain connects TRBV7-4 to TRBJ2-2, with a possible D match to TRBD2 (6 bases). Deletions cut 4 bases from V and 3 bases from J, with 12 bases between. The length of the CDR3 is 15 residues. Germline V lookup: CDR1 SGHVT, CDR2 SQSDAQ. The CDR3 bases are TGTGCCAGCAGCTCGGGGGACTCCCACACCGGGGAGCTGTTTTTT. Translating it yields CASSSGDSHTGELFF. Based on the CDR3 plus reference TRBV7-4 and TRBJ2-2, the full variable domain is GAGVSQSPRYKVAKRGRDVALRCDSISGHVTLYWYRQTLGQGSEVLTYSQSDAQRDKSGRPSGRFSAERPERSVSTLKIQRTEQGDSAVYLCASSSGDSHTGELFFGEGSRLTVL.

There are a few counts of this clonotype. The V gene is TRBV6-6, the J gene TRBJ2-7; 10 nucleotides match TRBD1. This CDR3 has 13 residues. Germline values: CDR1 MNHNY, CDR2 SVGAGI (reference sequence). Trimming cost V 7 bases and J 6 bases; bases outside gene matches: 6. CDR3 region: CASIRDRGPEQYF. CDR3 DNA sequence: TGTGCCAGCATCCGGGACAGGGGTCCCGAGCAGTACTTC.